One T cell receptor (beta chain) is described in this entry. Generated by immunoSEQ multiplex PCR, the TCRdb table keeps only in-frame clones and is missing some. This sample has about 980,000 clones, with 60% to 85% found just once. Trimming left V 2 bases short and J 2 bases short, with 6 bases between. The CDR3 runs 13 residues. Germline V lookup: CDR1 KGHSH, CDR2 LQKENI. This sample is part of a study of shared clonotypes between healthy human individuals. The V call is TRBV18, the J call TRBJ2-5; D unclear. Material for sequencing was memory CD4+ T cells sorted from blood. The subset was: CD45RA-negative fraction. This TCR was sampled from a man between 18 and 29 years old in good health. The CDR3 coding sequence is TGTGCCAGCTCACCAATACCACAAGAGACCCAGTACTTC. Protein product: CASSPIPQETQYF.